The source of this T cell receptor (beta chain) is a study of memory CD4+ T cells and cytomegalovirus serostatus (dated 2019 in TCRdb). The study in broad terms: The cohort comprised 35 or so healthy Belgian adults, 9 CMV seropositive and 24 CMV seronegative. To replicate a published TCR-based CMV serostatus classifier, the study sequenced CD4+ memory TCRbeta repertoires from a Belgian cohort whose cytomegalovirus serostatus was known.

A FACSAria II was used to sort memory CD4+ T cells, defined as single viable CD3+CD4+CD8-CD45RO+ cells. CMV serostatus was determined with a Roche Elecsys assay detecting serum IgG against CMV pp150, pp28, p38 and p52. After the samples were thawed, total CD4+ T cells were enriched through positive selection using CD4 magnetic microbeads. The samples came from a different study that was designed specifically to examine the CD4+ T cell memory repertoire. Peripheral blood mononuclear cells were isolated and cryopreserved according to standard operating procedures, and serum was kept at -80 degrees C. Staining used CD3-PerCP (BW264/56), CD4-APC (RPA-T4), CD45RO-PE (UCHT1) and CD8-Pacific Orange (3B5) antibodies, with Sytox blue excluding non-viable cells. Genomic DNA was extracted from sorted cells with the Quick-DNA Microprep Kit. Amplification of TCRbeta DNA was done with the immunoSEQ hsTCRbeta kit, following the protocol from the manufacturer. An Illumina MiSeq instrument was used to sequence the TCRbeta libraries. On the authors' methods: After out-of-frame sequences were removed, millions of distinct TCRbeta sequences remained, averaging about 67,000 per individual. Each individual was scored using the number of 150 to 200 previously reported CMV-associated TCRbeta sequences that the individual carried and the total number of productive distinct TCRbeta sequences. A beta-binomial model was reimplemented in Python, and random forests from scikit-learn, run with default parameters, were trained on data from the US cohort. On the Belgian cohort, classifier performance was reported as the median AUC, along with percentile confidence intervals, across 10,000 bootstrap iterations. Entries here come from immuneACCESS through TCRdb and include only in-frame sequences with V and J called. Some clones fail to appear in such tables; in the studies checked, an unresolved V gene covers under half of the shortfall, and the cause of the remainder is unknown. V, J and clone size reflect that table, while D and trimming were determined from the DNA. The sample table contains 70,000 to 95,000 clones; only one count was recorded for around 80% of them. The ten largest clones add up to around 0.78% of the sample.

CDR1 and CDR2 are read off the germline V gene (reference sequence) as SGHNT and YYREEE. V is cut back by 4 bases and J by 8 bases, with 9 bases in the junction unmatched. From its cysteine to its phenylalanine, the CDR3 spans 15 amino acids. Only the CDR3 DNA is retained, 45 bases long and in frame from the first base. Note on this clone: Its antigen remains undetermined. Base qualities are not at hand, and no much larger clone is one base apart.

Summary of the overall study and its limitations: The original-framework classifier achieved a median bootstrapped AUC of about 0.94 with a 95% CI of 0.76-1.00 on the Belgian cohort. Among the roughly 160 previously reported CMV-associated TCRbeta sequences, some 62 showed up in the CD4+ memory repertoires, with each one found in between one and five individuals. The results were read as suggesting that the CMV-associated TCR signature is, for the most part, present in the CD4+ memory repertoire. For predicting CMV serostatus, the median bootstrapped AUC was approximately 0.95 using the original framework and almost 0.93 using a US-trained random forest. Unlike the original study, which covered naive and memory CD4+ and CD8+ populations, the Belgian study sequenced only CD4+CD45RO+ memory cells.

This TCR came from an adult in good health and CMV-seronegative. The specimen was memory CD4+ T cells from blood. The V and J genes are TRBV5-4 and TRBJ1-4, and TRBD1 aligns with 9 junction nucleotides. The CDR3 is CASSARGQGNEKLFF. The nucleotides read TGTGCCAGCAGCGCCCGGGGACAGGGAAACGAAAAACTGTTTTTT.